Reported below is one T cell receptor beta chain. This sample is drawn from a study of T cell responses to AZD1222 COVID-19 vaccine. The repertoire was sequenced with immunoSEQ multiplex PCR; TCRdb's copy has only in-frame clones and lacks some. The data contain under 200,000 clones, approximately 92% of them singletons. Germline CDR1 and CDR2: SGHDT and YYEEEE. Trimming cost V 4 bases and J 3 bases; bases outside gene matches: 7. CDR3 length equals 15 residues. The chain combines TRBV5-6 with TRBJ2-7; 10 bases line up with TRBD1. Sequenced material: peripheral blood, taken 28 days after the second dose of the MenACWY control vaccine. The sequence came from an adult who received the MenACWY meningococcal vaccine as a control. The DNA for the CDR3 is TGTGCCAGCAGCGAGGGACAGGGGAGAATCTACGAGCAGTACTTC. It specifies CASSEGQGRIYEQYF.